The clone carrying this TCR beta chain appeared many times. Its target is unknown. TCRdb re-called the 5' RACE reads with MiXCR, one entry per CDR3 protein. Here the sample spans about 310,000 distinct CDR3 sequences, approximately 3.8% being singletons. This record comes from a study of T cells after yellow fever vaccination. Study-level points and caveats: On re-exposure, the response was weaker but peaked faster, at day 5 versus 15. Abundant clonotypes from the bulk population could get into FACS-sorted repertoires as contaminants.

The sequence derives from a man in his late teens or twenties who received the YFV17D yellow fever vaccine. This sample comprised PBMCs, obtained on the day of the yellow fever booster vaccination.

CDR3: CASSLSQAGGGYTF. CDR3 DNA sequence: TGCGCCAGCAGCTTGAGTCAGGCGGGCGGTGGCTACACCTTC. The chain uses TRBV5-1 and TRBJ1-2; no reliable D call. The CDR3 runs to 14 residues. The V end lost 1 base, the J end lost 7 bases, and 14 bases lay between the germline ends. The V gene's germline CDR1 is SGHRS and CDR2 YFSETQ. The full variable domain, its missing parts supplied by reference TRBV5-1 and TRBJ1-2, is KAGVTQTPRYLIKTRGQQVTLSCSPISGHRSVSWYQQTPGQGLQFLFEYFSETQRNKGNFPGRFSGRQFSNSRSEMNVSTLELGDSALYLCASSLSQAGGGYTFGSGTRLTVV.